This T cell receptor beta chain was sequenced during a study of post-analysis software for immune sequencing data. This clonotype showed up just a few times. An end of the junction differs from the germline gene, which may be a read error. Unique molecular identifiers were carried by the TCR beta cDNA libraries. TCRdb itself ran the PCR reads through MiXCR, one entry per CDR3 protein. In the table there are 350,000 to 500,000 distinct CDR3 sequences, roughly 38% of which are singletons. Sequencing was done on a sample of blood. This clonotype originated in a girl aged 2 to 9 with multiple sclerosis.

The CDR3 nucleotides read TGTGCTAGCAGCCCCGGCTCCGTACTAGCGGTCCTGGGAAATGAGCAGTTCTTC. As protein: CASSPGSVLAVLGNEQFF. The rearrangement joins TRBV7-7 to TRBJ2-1; 8 positions agree with TRBD2. The CDR3 consists of 18 residues. Germline V CDR1 and CDR2: SSHAT, FNYEAQ (reference sequence).